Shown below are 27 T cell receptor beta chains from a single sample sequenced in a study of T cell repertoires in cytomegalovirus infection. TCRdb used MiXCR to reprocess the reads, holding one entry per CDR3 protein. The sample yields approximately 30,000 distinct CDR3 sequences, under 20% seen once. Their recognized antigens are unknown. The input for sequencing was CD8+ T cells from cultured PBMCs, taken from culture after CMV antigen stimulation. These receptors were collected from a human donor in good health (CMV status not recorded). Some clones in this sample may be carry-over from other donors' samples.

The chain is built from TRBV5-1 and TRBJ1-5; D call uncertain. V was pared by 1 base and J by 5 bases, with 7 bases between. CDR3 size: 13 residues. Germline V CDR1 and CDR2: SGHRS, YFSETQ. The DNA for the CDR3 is TGCGCCAGCAGCTTGAGCCAAGATCAGCCCCAGCATTTT. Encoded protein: CASSLSQDQPQHF.

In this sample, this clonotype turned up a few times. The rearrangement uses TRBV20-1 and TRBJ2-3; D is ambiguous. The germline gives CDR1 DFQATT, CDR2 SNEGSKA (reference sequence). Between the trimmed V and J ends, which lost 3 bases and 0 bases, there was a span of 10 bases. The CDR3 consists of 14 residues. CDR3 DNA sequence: TGCAGTGCTAGCGTGCGAGGTAGCACAGATACGCAGTATTTT. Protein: CSASVRGSTDTQYF.

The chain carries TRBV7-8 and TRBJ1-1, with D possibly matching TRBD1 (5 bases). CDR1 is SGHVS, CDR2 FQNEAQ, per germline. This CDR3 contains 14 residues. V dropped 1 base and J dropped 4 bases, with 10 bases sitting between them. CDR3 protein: CASSLGAGGTEAFF. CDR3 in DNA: TGTGCCAGCAGCTTAGGGGCTGGGGGCACTGAAGCTTTCTTT.

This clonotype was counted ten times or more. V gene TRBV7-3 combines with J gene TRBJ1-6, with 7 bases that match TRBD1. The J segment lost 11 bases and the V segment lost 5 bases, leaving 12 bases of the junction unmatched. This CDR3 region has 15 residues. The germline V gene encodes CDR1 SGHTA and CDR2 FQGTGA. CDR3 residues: CASSPYGQAGAPLHF. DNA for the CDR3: TGTGCCAGCAGCCCGTACGGACAGGCCGGCGCACCCCTCCACTTT. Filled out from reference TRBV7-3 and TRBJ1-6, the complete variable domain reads GAGVSQTPSNKVTEKGKYVELRCDPISGHTALYWYRQSLGQGPEFLIYFQGTGAADDSGLPNDRFFAVRPEGSVSTLKIQRTERGDSAVYLCASSPYGQAGAPLHFGNGTRLTVT.

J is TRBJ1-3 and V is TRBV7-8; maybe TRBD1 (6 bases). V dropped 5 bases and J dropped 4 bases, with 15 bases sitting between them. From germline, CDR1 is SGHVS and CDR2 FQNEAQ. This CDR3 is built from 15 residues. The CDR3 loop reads CASSDPPGAGNTIYF. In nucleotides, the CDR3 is TGTGCCAGCAGCGACCCGCCAGGGGCCGGAAACACCATATATTTT.

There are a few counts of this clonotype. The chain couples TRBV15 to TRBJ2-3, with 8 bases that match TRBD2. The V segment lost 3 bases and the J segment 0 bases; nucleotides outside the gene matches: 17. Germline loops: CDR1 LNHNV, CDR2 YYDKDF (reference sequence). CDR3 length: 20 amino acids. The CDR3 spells CATSRADPIFSGASTDTQYF. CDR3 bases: TGTGCCACCAGCAGGGCGGACCCCATTTTTAGCGGGGCTAGCACAGATACGCAGTATTTT.

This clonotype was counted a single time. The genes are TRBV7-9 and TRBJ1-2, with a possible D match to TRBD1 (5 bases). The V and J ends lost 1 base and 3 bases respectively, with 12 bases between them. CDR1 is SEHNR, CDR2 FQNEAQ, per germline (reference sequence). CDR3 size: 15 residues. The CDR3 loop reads CASSLVGRTYYGYTF. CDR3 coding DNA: TGTGCCAGCAGCTTAGTGGGGCGGACCTACTATGGCTACACCTTC.

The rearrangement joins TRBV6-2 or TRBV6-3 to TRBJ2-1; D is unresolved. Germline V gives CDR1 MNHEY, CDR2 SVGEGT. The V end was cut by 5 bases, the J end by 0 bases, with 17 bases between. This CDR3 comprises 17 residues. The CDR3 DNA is TGTGCCAGCAGTCGCGCCCCCGCTATGCCCTCCTACAATGAGCAGTTCTTC. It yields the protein CASSRAPAMPSYNEQFF.

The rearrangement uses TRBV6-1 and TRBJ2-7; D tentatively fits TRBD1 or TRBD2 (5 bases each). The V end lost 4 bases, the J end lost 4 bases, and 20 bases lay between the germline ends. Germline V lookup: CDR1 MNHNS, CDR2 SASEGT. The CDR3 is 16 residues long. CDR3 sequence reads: CASSAPRRLGRYEQYF. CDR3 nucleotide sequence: TGTGCCAGCAGTGCCCCTAGGAGACTGGGACGGTACGAGCAGTACTTC.

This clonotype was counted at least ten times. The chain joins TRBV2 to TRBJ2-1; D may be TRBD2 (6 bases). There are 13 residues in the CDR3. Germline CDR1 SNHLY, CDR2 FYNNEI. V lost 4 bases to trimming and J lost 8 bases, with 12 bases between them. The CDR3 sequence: CASSAGPGDEQFF. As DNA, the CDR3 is TGTGCCAGCAGTGCAGGTCCGGGAGATGAGCAGTTCTTC.

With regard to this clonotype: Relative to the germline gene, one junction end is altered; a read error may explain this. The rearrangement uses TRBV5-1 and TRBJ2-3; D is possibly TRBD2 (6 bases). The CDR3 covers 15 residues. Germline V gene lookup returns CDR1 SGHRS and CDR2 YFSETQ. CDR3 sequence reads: CASSLVSGNTDTQSF. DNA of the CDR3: TGCGCCAGCAGCTTGGTTAGCGGAAACACAGATACGCAGTCTTTT.

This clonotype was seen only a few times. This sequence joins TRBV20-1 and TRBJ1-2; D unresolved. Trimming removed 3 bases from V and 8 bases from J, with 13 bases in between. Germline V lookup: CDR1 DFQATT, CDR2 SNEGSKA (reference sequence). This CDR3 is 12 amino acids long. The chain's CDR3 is CSASDVMGGYTF. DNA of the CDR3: TGCAGTGCTAGCGATGTTATGGGCGGCTACACCTTC.

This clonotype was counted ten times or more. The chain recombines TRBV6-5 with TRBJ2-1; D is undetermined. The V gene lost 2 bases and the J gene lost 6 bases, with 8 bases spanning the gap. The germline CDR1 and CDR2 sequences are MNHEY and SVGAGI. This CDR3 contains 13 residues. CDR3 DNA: TGTGCCAGCAGTTACGGGCTTGTCAATGAGCAGTTCTTC. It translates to CASSYGLVNEQFF.

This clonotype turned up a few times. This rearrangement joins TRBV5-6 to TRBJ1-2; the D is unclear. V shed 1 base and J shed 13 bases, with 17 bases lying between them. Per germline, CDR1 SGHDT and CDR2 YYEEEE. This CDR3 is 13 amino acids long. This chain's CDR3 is CASSLRTSRKVTF. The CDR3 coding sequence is TGTGCCAGCAGCTTGAGAACATCAAGGAAGGTCACCTTC.

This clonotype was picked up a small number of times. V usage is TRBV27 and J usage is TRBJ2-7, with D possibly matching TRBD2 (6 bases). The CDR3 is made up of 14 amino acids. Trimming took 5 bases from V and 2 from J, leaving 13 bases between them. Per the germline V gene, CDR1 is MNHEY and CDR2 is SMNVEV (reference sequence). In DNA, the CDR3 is TGTGCCAGCAGTCACGGGGGTTCAACCTACGAGCAGTACTTC. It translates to CASSHGGSTYEQYF.

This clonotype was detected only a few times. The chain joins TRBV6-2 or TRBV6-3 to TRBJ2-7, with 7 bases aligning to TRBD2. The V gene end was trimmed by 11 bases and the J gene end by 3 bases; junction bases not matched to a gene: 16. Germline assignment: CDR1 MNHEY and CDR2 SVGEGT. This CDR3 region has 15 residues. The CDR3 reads CAATETRDYVYEQYF. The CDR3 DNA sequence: TGTGCCGCTACCGAGACCCGGGACTATGTCTACGAGCAGTACTTC.

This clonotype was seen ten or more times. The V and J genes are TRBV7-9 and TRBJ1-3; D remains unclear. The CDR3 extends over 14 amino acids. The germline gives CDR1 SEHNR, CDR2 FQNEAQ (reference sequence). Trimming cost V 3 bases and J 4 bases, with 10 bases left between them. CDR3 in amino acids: CASSFASEGNTIYF. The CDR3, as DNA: TGTGCCAGCAGCTTTGCCTCGGAGGGAAACACCATATATTTT.

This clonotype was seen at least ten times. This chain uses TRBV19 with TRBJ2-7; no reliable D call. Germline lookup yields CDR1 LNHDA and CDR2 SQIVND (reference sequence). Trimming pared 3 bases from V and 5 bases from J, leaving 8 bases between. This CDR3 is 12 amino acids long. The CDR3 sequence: CASSIKNDEQYF. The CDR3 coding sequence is TGTGCCAGTAGTATTAAGAATGACGAGCAGTACTTC.

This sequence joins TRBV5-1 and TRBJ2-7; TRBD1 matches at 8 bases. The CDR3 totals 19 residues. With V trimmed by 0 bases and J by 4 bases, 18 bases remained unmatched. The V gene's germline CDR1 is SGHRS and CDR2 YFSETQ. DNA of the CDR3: TGCGCCAGCAGCTTGGTGAGCGGATGGGACAGGTCTGACTTATACGAGCAGTACTTC. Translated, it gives CASSLVSGWDRSDLYEQYF.

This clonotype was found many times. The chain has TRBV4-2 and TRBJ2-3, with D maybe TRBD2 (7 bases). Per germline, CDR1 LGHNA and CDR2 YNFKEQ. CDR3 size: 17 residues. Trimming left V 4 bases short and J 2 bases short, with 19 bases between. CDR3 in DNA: TGTGCCAGCAGCCGGTCCCTTGCGGGGGCTTACACAGATACGCAGTATTTT. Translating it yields CASSRSLAGAYTDTQYF.

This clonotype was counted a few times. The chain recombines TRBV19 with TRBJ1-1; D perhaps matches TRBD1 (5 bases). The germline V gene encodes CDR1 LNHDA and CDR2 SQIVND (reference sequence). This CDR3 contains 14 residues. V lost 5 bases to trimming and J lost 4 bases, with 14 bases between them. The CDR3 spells CASSLAPRGTEAFF. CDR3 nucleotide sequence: TGTGCCAGTAGTCTGGCCCCGAGGGGCACTGAAGCTTTCTTT.

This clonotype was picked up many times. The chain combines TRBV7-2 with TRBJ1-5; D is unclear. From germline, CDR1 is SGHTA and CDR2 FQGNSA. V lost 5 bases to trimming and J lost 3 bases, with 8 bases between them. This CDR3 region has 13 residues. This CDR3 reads CASSPSSNQPQHF. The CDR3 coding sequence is TGTGCCAGCAGCCCCAGTTCCAATCAGCCCCAGCATTTT.

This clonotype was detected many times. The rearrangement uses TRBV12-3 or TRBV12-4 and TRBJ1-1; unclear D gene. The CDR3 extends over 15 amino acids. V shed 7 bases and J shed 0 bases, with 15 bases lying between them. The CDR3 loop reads CASTIQWAMNTEAFF. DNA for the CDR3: TGTGCCAGCACCATCCAGTGGGCAATGAACACTGAAGCTTTCTTT.

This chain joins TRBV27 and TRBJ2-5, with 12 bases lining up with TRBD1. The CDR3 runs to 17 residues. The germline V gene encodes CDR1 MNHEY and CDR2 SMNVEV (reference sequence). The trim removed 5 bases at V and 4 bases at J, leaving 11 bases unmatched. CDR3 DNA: TGTGCCAGCAGTCCCTCCCAAGGGGACAGGGGGCTAGAGACCCAGTACTTC. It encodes CASSPSQGDRGLETQYF.

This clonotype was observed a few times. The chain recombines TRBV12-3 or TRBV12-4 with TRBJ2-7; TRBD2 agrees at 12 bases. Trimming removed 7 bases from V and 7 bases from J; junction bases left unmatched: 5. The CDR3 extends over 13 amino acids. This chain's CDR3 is CASNLGLAGEQYF. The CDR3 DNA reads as TGTGCCAGCAACCTGGGACTAGCGGGTGAGCAGTACTTC.

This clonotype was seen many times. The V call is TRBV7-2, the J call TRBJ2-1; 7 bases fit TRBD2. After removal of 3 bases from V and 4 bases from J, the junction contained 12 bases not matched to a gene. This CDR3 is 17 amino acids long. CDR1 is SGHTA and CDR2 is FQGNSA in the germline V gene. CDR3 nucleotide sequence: TGTGCCAGCAGCTTGGTTGGGGGGACTACTACTTACAATGAGCAGTTCTTC. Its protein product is CASSLVGGTTTYNEQFF.

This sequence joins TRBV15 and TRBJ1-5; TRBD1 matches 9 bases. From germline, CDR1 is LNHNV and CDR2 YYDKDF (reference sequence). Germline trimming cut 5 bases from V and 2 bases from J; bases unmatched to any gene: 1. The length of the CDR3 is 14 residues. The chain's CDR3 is CATSRDRGNQPQHF. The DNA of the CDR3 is TGTGCCACCAGCCGGGACAGGGGCAATCAGCCCCAGCATTTT. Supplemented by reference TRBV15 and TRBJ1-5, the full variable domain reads DAMVIQNPRYQVTQFGKPVTLSCSQTLNHNVMYWYQQKSSQAPKLLFHYYDKDFNNEADTPDNFQSRRPNTSFCFLDIRSPGLGDTAMYLCATSRDRGNQPQHFGDGTRLSIL.